This T cell receptor beta chain came from a study of T cells in Graves' hyperthyroidism and ophthalmopathy. The V gene lost 0 bases and the J gene lost 4 bases, with 12 bases spanning the gap. Per the germline V gene, CDR1 is MNHEY and CDR2 is SMNVEV (reference sequence). The CDR3 is 15 amino acids. Authors of the study amplified TCR beta CDR3 regions from RNA transcripts. During a first-round RT-PCR of the TCR CDR3, the HTBI primer set was used. Via MiXCR, TCRdb re-called the multiplex PCR reads, giving one row per CDR3 protein. The table includes over 700,000 distinct CDR3 sequences, around 40% detected once. Researchers defined stable Graves' hyperthyroidism as no ophthalmopathy progression within 18 months. A patient was excluded if there was uncontrolled infection, other autoimmune disease, pregnancy or lactation.

Sequencing was done on a sample of blood. The receptor's source is a woman in her forties with Graves' hyperthyroidism. V and J are TRBV27 and TRBJ2-5, with a tentative D call TRBD1 (5 bases). This chain's CDR3 is CASSLSDNLAETQYF. The CDR3 nucleotides read TGTGCCAGCAGTTTATCGGACAACCTGGCAGAGACCCAGTACTTC.